This is a list of T cell receptor beta chains from one sample in a study of blood T cell repertoires in COVID-19. The data were produced by immunoSEQ multiplex PCR, yet TCRdb's version contains in-frame clones alone and is incomplete. Among about 200,000 clones, around 90% were seen once, and the ten largest hold approximately 2.1%. What was sequenced was PBMCs or T cells enriched from blood (not recorded which). The receptors here all came from a woman aged 30 to 39 who had recovered from COVID-19. Each CDR3 is given with its conserved first and last residue. The order of the fields is J gene, V gene, clone size, D gene, CDR3 protein, CDR3 DNA. D genes are given only for firm matches. Clone size is not always given. Where it is, it says once, few, many or a class for expanded clones.

TRBJ2-5,TRBV13,once,NA,CASSLGAEETQYF,TGTGCCAGCAGCTTAGGGGCGGAAGAGACCCAGTACTTC
TRBJ1-3,TRBV24-1,once,NA,CATSAPGNAGNTIYF,TGTGCCACCAGTGCTCCAGGGAACGCTGGAAACACCATATATTTT
TRBJ2-3,TRBV24-1,NA,TRBD1,CATSDSQTGLSTDTQYF,TGTGCCACCAGTGATTCCCAGACAGGGCTGTCAACAGATACGCAGTATTTT
TRBJ2-3,TRBV15,few,TRBD2,CATSRDPSGLTDTQYF,TGTGCCACCAGCAGAGACCCTAGCGGACTCACAGATACGCAGTATTTT
TRBJ1-2,TRBV7-8,NA,NA,CASSLAFLYGYTF,TGTGCCAGCAGCTTAGCGTTTCTCTATGGCTACACCTTC
TRBJ2-1,TRBV24-1,NA,NA,CATSDPGPDYRQFF,TGTGCCACCAGTGATCCCGGGCCAGACTACCGTCAGTTCTTC
TRBJ1-2,TRBV2,once,NA,CATGDTSNYGYTF,TGTGCCACCGGGGACACTTCTAACTATGGCTACACCTTC
TRBJ1-2,TRBV19,NA,NA,CASSIRITGYGYTF,TGTGCCAGTAGTATTAGAATAACGGGCTATGGCTACACCTTC
TRBJ2-1,TRBV5-1,NA,NA,CASSFGSSYNEQFF,TGCGCCAGCAGCTTCGGGAGCTCCTACAATGAGCAGTTCTTC
TRBJ1-2,TRBV30,NA,NA,CAWRYLGASNYGYTF,TGTGCCTGGAGGTACTTAGGGGCCTCTAACTATGGCTACACCTTC
TRBJ2-5,TRBV27,NA,NA,CASSWGGGMETQYF,TGTGCCAGCAGCTGGGGAGGGGGAATGGAGACCCAGTACTTC
TRBJ2-2,TRBV4-1,NA,TRBD2,CASSQGGRLNTGELFF,TGCGCCAGCAGCCAAGGCGGGAGGCTGAACACCGGGGAGCTGTTTTTT
TRBJ2-5,TRBV30,NA,NA,CAWSALPTGVGETQYF,TGTGCCTGGAGTGCCCTCCCAACGGGAGTCGGAGAGACCCAGTACTTC
TRBJ2-5,TRBV19,NA,NA,CASSGEALETQYF,TGTGCCAGCTCAGGGGAAGCGTTGGAGACCCAGTACTTC
TRBJ1-1,TRBV24-1,NA,NA,CATSDWPGTEAFF,TGTGCCACCAGTGATTGGCCGGGCACTGAAGCTTTCTTT
TRBJ2-5,TRBV20-1,NA,NA,CSALRSETQYF,TGCAGTGCTTTGAGGTCAGAGACCCAGTACTTC
TRBJ2-5,TRBV24-1,NA,TRBD1,CATTGTGEETQYF,TGTGCCACCACCGGGACAGGGGAAGAGACCCAGTACTTC
TRBJ1-6,TRBV5-1,NA,NA,CASSLWGGLLHF,TGCGCCAGCAGCTTGTGGGGGGGGCTCCTCCACTTT
TRBJ2-1,TRBV11-1,NA,NA,CASSLVVNEQFF,TGTGCCAGCAGCTTAGTCGTCAATGAGCAGTTCTTC
TRBJ2-7,TRBV10-3,once,TRBD2,CAISRTSGGAFYEQYF,TGTGCCATCAGTCGGACTAGCGGGGGGGCTTTCTACGAGCAGTACTTC
TRBJ1-2,TRBV19,NA,NA,CASINSRTGNGDYGYTF,TGTGCCAGTATTAATAGCCGTACAGGGAATGGGGACTATGGCTACACCTTC
TRBJ2-3,TRBV5-1,NA,TRBD1,CASSLGTGYTDTQYF,TGCGCCAGCAGCTTGGGGACAGGGTACACAGATACGCAGTATTTT
TRBJ1-2,TRBV9,NA,NA,CASSVSRGGYTF,TGTGCCAGCAGCGTGAGCAGGGGTGGCTACACCTTC
TRBJ2-3,TRBV5-4,once,TRBD1,CASSSGPKTGGTDTQYF,TGTGCCAGCAGCTCCGGGCCTAAGACAGGGGGCACAGATACGCAGTATTTT
TRBJ1-5,TRBV7-8,NA,NA,CASSLGGPYSNQPQHF,TGTGCCAGCAGCTTAGGGGGGCCATATAGCAATCAGCCCCAGCATTTT
TRBJ2-3,TRBV10-3,NA,TRBD1,CAISGRGQRSSTDTQYF,TGTGCCATCAGTGGAAGGGGACAGAGATCGTCCACAGATACGCAGTATTTT
TRBJ1-5,TRBV24-1,NA,NA,CATSVPNQPQHF,TGTGCCACCTCAGTCCCAAATCAGCCCCAGCATTTT
TRBJ1-5,TRBV19,NA,NA,CASSIREGQPQHF,TGTGCCAGTAGTATTCGGGAGGGGCAGCCCCAGCATTTT
TRBJ2-5,TRBV4-2,NA,TRBD2,CASSQDLSGGEETQYF,TGTGCCAGCAGCCAAGATCTGAGCGGGGGGGAAGAGACCCAGTACTTC
TRBJ1-2,TRBV7-9,NA,TRBD1,CASSLGQGAVGYTF,TGTGCCAGCAGCTTGGGGCAGGGGGCGGTTGGCTACACCTTC
TRBJ1-1,TRBV7-9,once,NA,CASSLGEIRGTEAFF,TGTGCCAGCAGCTTAGGGGAGATCAGAGGCACTGAAGCTTTCTTT
TRBJ1-1,TRBV7-3,NA,NA,CASSPARNRDTEAFF,TGTGCCAGCAGCCCGGCCCGGAACAGGGACACTGAAGCTTTCTTT
TRBJ2-7,TRBV7-9,NA,NA,CASSSADRRSYEQYF,TGTGCCAGCAGCTCCGCCGACAGGCGCTCCTACGAGCAGTACTTC
TRBJ2-1,TRBV6-5,NA,TRBD1,CASSYGTDEQFF,TGTGCCAGCAGTTACGGGACAGATGAGCAGTTCTTC
TRBJ2-7,TRBV25-1,NA,NA,CASSDSQGSYEQYF,TGTGCCAGCAGTGATTCTCAGGGAAGCTACGAGCAGTACTTC
TRBJ1-5,TRBV5-5,NA,TRBD1,CASSQRTGGNQPQHF,TGTGCCAGCAGCCAAAGGACAGGCGGCAATCAGCCCCAGCATTTT
TRBJ2-2,TRBV7-9,NA,NA,CARTGNTGELFF,TGTGCCAGGACAGGGAACACCGGGGAGCTGTTTTTT
TRBJ2-1,TRBV15,NA,NA,CATSSLGAYNEQFF,TGTGCCACCAGCAGTCTCGGGGCCTACAATGAGCAGTTCTTC
TRBJ2-7,TRBV7-2,NA,TRBD2,CASREAGAYEQYF,TGTGCCAGCAGGGAAGCGGGGGCCTACGAGCAGTACTTC
TRBJ1-2,TRBV5-1,NA,NA,CASSGVSYYYGYTF,TGCGCCAGCAGCGGAGTCTCTTACTACTATGGCTACACCTTC
TRBJ1-1,TRBV11-3,once,NA,CASSLGGGRLNTEAFF,TGTGCCAGCAGCTTAGGGGGAGGGCGTTTGAACACTGAAGCTTTCTTT
TRBJ1-2,TRBV5-8,NA,TRBD1,CASSLVATGGAYGYTF,TGTGCCAGCAGCTTGGTGGCGACAGGGGGGGCCTATGGCTACACCTTC
TRBJ2-5,TRBV29-1,NA,NA,CSAIRASAQETQYF,TGCAGCGCCATTAGGGCTAGCGCCCAAGAGACCCAGTACTTC
TRBJ1-1,TRBV27,NA,NA,CASSSGGNTEAFF,TGTGCCAGCAGTTCCGGGGGGAACACTGAAGCTTTCTTT
TRBJ2-3,TRBV4-1,NA,TRBD1,CASSHSGQSTDTQYF,TGCGCCAGCAGCCACTCGGGACAGAGCACAGATACGCAGTATTTT
TRBJ2-2,TRBV5-1,once,TRBD1,CASSPQGARSANTGELFF,TGCGCCAGCAGCCCACAGGGGGCGAGATCCGCGAACACCGGGGAGCTGTTTTTT
TRBJ1-4,TRBV20-1,NA,NA,CSASWGGRNEKLFF,TGCAGTGCTAGTTGGGGGGGAAGAAATGAAAAACTGTTTTTT
TRBJ1-2,TRBV5-4,NA,NA,CASSSRVNGYTF,TGTGCCAGCAGCTCCCGGGTGAACGGCTACACCTTC
TRBJ1-2,TRBV24-1,NA,TRBD1,CATSDPGQPNYGYTF,TGTGCCACCAGTGACCCGGGACAGCCTAACTATGGCTACACCTTC
TRBJ1-1,TRBV12-3/TRBV12-4,NA,NA,CASSLVEKGVTFF,TGTGCCAGCAGTTTAGTGGAAAAGGGGGTTACTTTCTTT
TRBJ2-7,TRBV6-5,NA,NA,CASSREGAGEQYF,TGTGCCAGCAGCCGGGAGGGGGCTGGGGAGCAGTACTTC
TRBJ1-1,TRBV7-2,NA,NA,CASSLARERAFF,TGTGCCAGCAGCTTAGCGCGAGAGCGAGCTTTCTTT
TRBJ1-1,TRBV2,NA,NA,CASSDPGLRPNTEAFF,TGTGCCAGCAGTGACCCGGGACTTAGGCCGAACACTGAAGCTTTCTTT
TRBJ2-1,TRBV11-3,NA,NA,CASSLTSHNEQFF,TGTGCCAGCAGCTTAACTAGCCACAATGAGCAGTTCTTC
TRBJ1-5,TRBV7-2,NA,NA,CASSLAVDSYGNQPQHF,TGTGCCAGCAGCTTAGCGGTAGACTCTTATGGCAATCAGCCCCAGCATTTT
TRBJ1-1,TRBV25-1,NA,NA,CASSERQSEAFF,TGTGCCAGCAGTGAAAGACAGAGTGAAGCTTTCTTT
TRBJ2-6,TRBV24-1,NA,NA,CATSDPGGGYGANVLTF,TGTGCCACCAGTGACCCCGGCGGGGGCTATGGGGCCAACGTCCTGACTTTC
TRBJ2-6,TRBV7-2,NA,NA,CASSLTTGTGANVLTF,TGTGCCAGCAGCTTAACAACAGGCACTGGGGCCAACGTCCTGACTTTC
TRBJ2-1,TRBV2,NA,TRBD2,CANKPGLAGGSEQFF,TGTGCCAATAAACCGGGACTAGCGGGAGGCAGTGAGCAGTTCTTC